The rows below give T cell receptor beta chains drawn from one sample of a study of cytomegalovirus exposure and HLA in healthy donors. Measured with immunoSEQ multiplex PCR; TCRdb has only the in-frame clones, and not every one. With under 200,000 clones in the sample, the ten largest clones hold approximately 2%. Source material: PBMCs. The receptors were sampled from a man aged 25-40 years in good health and CMV-seronegative. Each CDR3 is given with its conserved first and last residue. A D gene is named only where the DNA matches it firmly.

d_call j_call v_call cdr3_aa cdr3_nt
NA TRBJ1-2 TRBV10-2 CASSDSPNYGYTF TGCGCCAGCAGTGACTCTCCTAACTATGGCTACACCTTC
NA TRBJ2-7 TRBV5-1 CASSLLSNPPYEQYF TGCGCCAGCAGCTTACTATCCAACCCACCGTACGAGCAGTACTTC
NA TRBJ2-7 TRBV25-1 CASRGEGGRTYQVYEQYF TGTGCCAGCAGGGGCGAAGGCGGGCGAACTTACCAGGTCTACGAGCAGTACTTC
NA TRBJ1-2 TRBV11-3 CASTPGNSNYGYTF TGTGCCAGTACCCCGGGGAACTCTAACTATGGCTACACCTTC
TRBD1 TRBJ2-7 TRBV5-1 CASSSPPGQLLYEQYF TGCGCCAGCAGCTCACCCCCGGGACAGCTACTCTACGAGCAGTACTTC
NA TRBJ1-3 TRBV27 CASSRSYYESGNTIYF TGTGCCTCCTCACGATCTTACTACGAATCTGGAAACACCATATATTTT
TRBD2 TRBJ2-3 TRBV7-9 CASSLISGSGGDTQYF TGTGCCAGCAGCTTAATTAGCGGGAGTGGAGGAGATACGCAGTATTTT
NA TRBJ1-2 TRBV28 CASSTSRLAQGYGYTF TGTGCCAGCAGTACCTCCCGGCTGGCGCAGGGGTATGGCTACACCTTC
NA TRBJ2-1 TRBV7-6 CASSLGTAYNEQFF TGTGCCAGCAGCTTAGGGACAGCCTACAATGAGCAGTTCTTC
NA TRBJ1-1 TRBV2 CASRRKQGARMNTEAFF TGTGCCAGCAGACGGAAGCAAGGGGCTAGGATGAACACTGAAGCTTTCTTT
TRBD1 TRBJ2-7 TRBV7-2 CASSLVSGGAGEQYF TGTGCCAGCAGCTTAGTGTCAGGGGGAGCCGGCGAGCAGTACTTC
NA TRBJ1-2 TRBV2 CASSADSWYGYTF TGTGCCAGCAGTGCGGACTCTTGGTATGGCTACACCTTC
NA TRBJ1-1 TRBV5-1 CASSLGGPGEAFF TGCGCCAGCAGCTTGGGGGGCCCAGGTGAAGCTTTCTTT
TRBD1 TRBJ2-7 TRBV28 CASRRTGVLYEQYF TGTGCCAGCAGACGGACAGGGGTCCTGTACGAGCAGTACTTC
TRBD1 TRBJ2-2 TRBV18 CASSLTNQGAGELFF TGTGCCAGCTCACTAACAAACCAGGGGGCCGGGGAGCTGTTTTTT
TRBD2 TRBJ2-1 TRBV6-4 CASSQLAGYNEQFF TGTGCCAGCAGTCAACTAGCGGGTTACAATGAGCAGTTCTTC
NA TRBJ2-7 TRBV19 CATKRRENEQYF TGTGCCACGAAACGCAGGGAAAACGAGCAGTACTTC
NA TRBJ2-3 TRBV28 CASGGGTQYF TGTGCCAGCGGCGGCGGGACGCAGTATTTT
TRBD1 TRBJ1-2 TRBV5-1 CASSSDRGLSNYGYTF TGCGCCAGCAGCTCGGACAGGGGGCTTAGTAACTATGGCTACACCTTC
NA TRBJ1-2 TRBV19 CASSIQQGVNYGYTF TGTGCCAGTAGTATCCAACAGGGAGTTAACTATGGCTACACCTTC
NA TRBJ2-7 TRBV19 CASSIDGGGSYEQYF TGTGCCAGTAGTATAGATGGCGGAGGATCCTACGAGCAGTACTTC
TRBD2 TRBJ2-7 TRBV2 CASSDASGIYEQYF TGTGCCAGCAGTGACGCTAGCGGGATTTACGAGCAGTACTTC
TRBD2 TRBJ2-1 TRBV28 CASSVLKYLGLASYNEQFF TGTGCCAGCAGTGTCCTTAAATACCTCGGACTAGCGTCCTACAATGAGCAGTTCTTC
NA TRBJ1-3 TRBV4-3 CASSQEREGWTIYF TGCGCCAGCAGCCAAGAGCGCGAGGGATGGACCATATATTTT